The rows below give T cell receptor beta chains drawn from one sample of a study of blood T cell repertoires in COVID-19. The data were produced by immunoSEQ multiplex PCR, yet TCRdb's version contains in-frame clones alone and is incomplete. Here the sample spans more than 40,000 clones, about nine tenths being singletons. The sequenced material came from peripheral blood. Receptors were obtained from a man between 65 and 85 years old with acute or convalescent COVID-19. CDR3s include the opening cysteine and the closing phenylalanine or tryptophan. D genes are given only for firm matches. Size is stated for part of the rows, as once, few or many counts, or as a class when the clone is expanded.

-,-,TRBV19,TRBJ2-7,TGTGCCAGTAGTATCCGGGGAACCACACACGAGCAGTACTTC,CASSIRGTTHEQYF
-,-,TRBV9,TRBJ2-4,TGTGCCAGCAGCGTAGCACCGGGGGGCGGGGAAGACATTCAGTACTTC,CASSVAPGGGEDIQYF
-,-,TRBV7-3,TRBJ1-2,TGTGCCAGCAGCCCAGTCGCAGGGGCCCCCTATGGCTACACCTTC,CASSPVAGAPYGYTF
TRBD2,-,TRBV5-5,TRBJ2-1,TGTGCCAGCAGCCCGGGACTAGCGGGGTGGTCCTACAATGAGCAGTTCTTC,CASSPGLAGWSYNEQFF
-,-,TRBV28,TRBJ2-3,TGTGCCAGCACTTACACAGATACGCAGTATTTT,CASTYTDTQYF
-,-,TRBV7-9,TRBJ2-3,TGTGCCAGCACCACCTTCGGGGGTGGGTCAGATACGCAGTATTTT,CASTTFGGGSDTQYF
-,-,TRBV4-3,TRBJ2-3,TGCGCCAGCAGCCAAGCAGGGTGGGGCACAGATACGCAGTATTTT,CASSQAGWGTDTQYF
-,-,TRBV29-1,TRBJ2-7,TGCAGCGTTGAAGGGGGTTCCGAAGGGAGCGGGCAGTACTTC,CSVEGGSEGSGQYF
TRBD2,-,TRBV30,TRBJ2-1,TGTGCCTGGAGTGCCTTTCTCCTAGCGGGGTACAATGAGCAGTTCTTC,CAWSAFLLAGYNEQFF
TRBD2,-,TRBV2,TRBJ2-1,TGTGCCAGCAGTACGGGACTAAGAGGTGGCTCCTACAATGAGCAGTTCTTC,CASSTGLRGGSYNEQFF
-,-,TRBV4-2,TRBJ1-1,TGTGCCAGCAGCCAAGAGTCCCAGATGAACACTGAAGCTTTCTTT,CASSQESQMNTEAFF
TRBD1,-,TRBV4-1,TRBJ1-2,TGCGCCAGCAGCCAAGAGTCTGGACAGGGCTCGAATGGCTACACCTTC,CASSQESGQGSNGYTF
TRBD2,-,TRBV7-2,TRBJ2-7,TGTGCCAGCAGCTTAGGGGGGGGCTACGAGCAGTACTTC,CASSLGGGYEQYF
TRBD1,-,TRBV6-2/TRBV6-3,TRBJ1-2,TGTGCCAGCAGTTACTCAAGCCCGGGACAGGGATATGGCTACACCTTC,CASSYSSPGQGYGYTF
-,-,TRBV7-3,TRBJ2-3,TGTGCCAGCAGCGTAAATAGGGGAGATACGCAGTATTTT,CASSVNRGDTQYF
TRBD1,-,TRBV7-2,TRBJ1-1,TGTGCCAGCAGCTTAGGGTGGGGACAGGGGTGGTCGGGGACTGAAGCTTTCTTT,CASSLGWGQGWSGTEAFF
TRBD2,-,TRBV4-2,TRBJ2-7,TGTGCCAGCAGCCCCCGACTAGCGGGGGGGAGAGAGCAGTACTTC,CASSPRLAGGREQYF
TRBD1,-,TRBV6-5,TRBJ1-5,TGTGCCAGCACCCCCAGGACAGGAGACAATCAGCCCCAGCATTTT,CASTPRTGDNQPQHF
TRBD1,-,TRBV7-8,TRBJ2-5,TGTGCCAGCAGCTTACAGGACAGGGCGGGAGAGACCCAGTACTTC,CASSLQDRAGETQYF
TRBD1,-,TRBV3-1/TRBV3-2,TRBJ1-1,TGTGCCAGCAGCGGACAGGCAGATACTGAAGCTTTCTTT,CASSGQADTEAFF
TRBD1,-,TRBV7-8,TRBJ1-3,TGTGCCAGCAGCTTATTAGGACAGGGGGCTGGAAACACCATATATTTT,CASSLLGQGAGNTIYF
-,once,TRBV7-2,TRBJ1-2,TGTGCCAGCAGCTCCACAGGGAACTATGGCTACACCTTC,CASSSTGNYGYTF